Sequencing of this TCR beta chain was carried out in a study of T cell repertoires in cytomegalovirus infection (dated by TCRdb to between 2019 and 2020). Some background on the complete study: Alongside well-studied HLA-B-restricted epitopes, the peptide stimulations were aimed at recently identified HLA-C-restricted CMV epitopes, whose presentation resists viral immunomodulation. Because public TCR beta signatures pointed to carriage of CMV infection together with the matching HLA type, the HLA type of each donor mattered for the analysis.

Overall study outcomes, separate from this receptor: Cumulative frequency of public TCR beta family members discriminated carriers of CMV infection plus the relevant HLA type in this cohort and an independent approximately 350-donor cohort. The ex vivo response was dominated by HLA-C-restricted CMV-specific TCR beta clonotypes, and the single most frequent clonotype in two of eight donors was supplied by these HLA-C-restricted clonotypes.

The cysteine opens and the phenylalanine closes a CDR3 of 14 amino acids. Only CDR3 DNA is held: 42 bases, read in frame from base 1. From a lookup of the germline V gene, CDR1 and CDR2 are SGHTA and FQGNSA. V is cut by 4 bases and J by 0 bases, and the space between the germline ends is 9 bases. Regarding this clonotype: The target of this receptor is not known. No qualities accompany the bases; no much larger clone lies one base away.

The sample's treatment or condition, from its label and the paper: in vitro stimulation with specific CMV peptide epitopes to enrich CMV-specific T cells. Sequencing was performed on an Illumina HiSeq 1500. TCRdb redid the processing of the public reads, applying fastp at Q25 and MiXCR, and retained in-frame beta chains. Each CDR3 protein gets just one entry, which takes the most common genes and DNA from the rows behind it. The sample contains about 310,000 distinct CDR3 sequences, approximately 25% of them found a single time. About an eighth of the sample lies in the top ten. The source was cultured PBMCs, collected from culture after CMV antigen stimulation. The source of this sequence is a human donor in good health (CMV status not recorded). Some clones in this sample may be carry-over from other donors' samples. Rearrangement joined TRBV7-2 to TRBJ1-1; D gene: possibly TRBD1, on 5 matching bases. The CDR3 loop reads CASSSGRMNTEAFF. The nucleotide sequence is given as TGTGCCAGCAGCTCGGGACGCATGAACACTGAAGCTTTCTTT.